Listed below are T cell receptor beta chains from one sample, sequenced in a study of vaccination and CD4 T cells after COVID-19. One entry per CDR3 protein results from TCRdb running MiXCR on the PCR reads. Of under 7,000 distinct CDR3 sequences listed, around 30% are singletons. These receptors' antigens are unknown. Sample: CD4+ T cells from blood, cultured in vitro. These receptors came from a human donor in good health. CDR3s include the opening cysteine and the closing phenylalanine or tryptophan. D genes are given only for firm matches. The size entry is marked missing in some rows and otherwise reads once, few, many or a size class.

NA TRBJ2-7 TRBV6-2/TRBV6-3 few CASSYLEGSYEQYF TGTGCCAGCAGTTACCTCGAGGGATCCTACGAGCAGTACTTC
NA TRBJ1-6 TRBV9 few CASSVAEGNIGSPLHF TGTGCCAGCAGCGTAGCCGAGGGAAATATAGGGTCACCCCTCCACTTT
TRBD1 TRBJ2-7 TRBV6-5 NA CASSSSGGTNEQYF TGTGCCAGCAGTTCCTCAGGGGGCACAAACGAGCAGTACTTC
NA TRBJ1-2 TRBV20-1 NA CSASGRGVDGIYGYTF TGCAGTGCTAGCGGTCGGGGAGTAGACGGAATCTATGGCTACACCTTC
NA TRBJ1-2 TRBV28 NA CAVGSPLTGYGYTF TGTGCCGTAGGGAGTCCTTTAACTGGTTATGGCTACACCTTC
NA TRBJ1-3 TRBV6-1 NA CASSNGFVGNTIYF TGTGCCAGCAGCAACGGGTTCGTTGGAAACACCATATATTTT
NA TRBJ2-3 TRBV19 few CASSITDTQYF TGTGCCAGTAGTATCACAGATACGCAGTATTTT
TRBD2 TRBJ2-1 TRBV20-1 NA CSATTSRNSYNEQFF TGCAGTGCAACGACTAGCCGGAACTCCTACAATGAGCAGTTCTTC
NA TRBJ1-6 TRBV5-1 NA CASSTTAGANSPLHF TGCGCCAGCAGCACCACAGCAGGGGCTAATTCACCCCTCCACTTT
NA TRBJ1-5 TRBV4-1 NA CASSHKAQGQPQHF TGCGCCAGCAGCCATAAGGCTCAGGGTCAGCCCCAGCATTTT
NA TRBJ1-3 TRBV29-1 NA CSVEYVDTIYF TGCAGCGTTGAATACGTTGACACCATATATTTT
NA TRBJ2-5 TRBV9 NA CASGETQYF TGTGCCAGCGGGGAGACCCAGTACTTC
TRBD2 TRBJ2-2 TRBV7-3 NA CASSTGLAGGGELFF TGTGCCAGCAGCACGGGACTAGCGGGAGGGGGGGAGCTGTTTTTT
NA TRBJ2-7 TRBV27 NA CASRTVGLYEQYF TGTGCCAGCAGGACGGTAGGTCTTTACGAGCAGTACTTC
NA TRBJ1-2 TRBV5-8 few CASSLDGNYGYTF TGTGCCAGCAGCTTGGACGGTAACTATGGCTACACCTTC
NA TRBJ1-6 TRBV27 NA CASSLHQRTPLHF TGTGCCAGCAGTCTCCATCAGAGGACACCCCTCCACTTT
TRBD2 TRBJ2-1 TRBV7-6 NA CASSGPRGSLAGGNNEQFF TGTGCCAGCTCCGGACCTCGGGGATCTCTAGCGGGAGGAAACAATGAGCAGTTCTTC
TRBD1 TRBJ1-5 TRBV6-2/TRBV6-3 once CASSERGQGVPQPQHF TGTGCCAGCAGTGAAAGAGGACAGGGGGTCCCTCAGCCCCAGCATTTT
NA TRBJ1-2 TRBV18 NA CASSGLNYGYTF TGTGCCAGCTCTGGCCTTAACTATGGCTACACCTTC
TRBD2 TRBJ2-7 TRBV20-1 few CSARGISGKSPNEQYF TGCAGTGCTAGAGGGATTAGCGGGAAATCGCCGAACGAGCAGTACTTC
NA TRBJ2-6 TRBV20-1 NA CSARDVGLRTGANVLTF TGCAGTGCTAGAGATGTCGGGTTGCGGACCGGGGCCAACGTCCTGACTTTC
TRBD1 TRBJ2-7 TRBV24-1 NA CATSDSGTGIYEQYF TGTGCCACCAGTGATTCCGGGACAGGGATTTACGAGCAGTACTTC
NA TRBJ1-5 TRBV19 NA CASSSGRAPYQPQHF TGTGCCAGTAGTTCCGGCCGGGCCCCCTATCAGCCCCAGCATTTT
TRBD2 TRBJ2-1 TRBV20-1 NA CSARGLAGGGEQFF TGCAGTGCCCGTGGACTAGCGGGCGGAGGGGAGCAGTTCTTC
NA TRBJ1-5 TRBV28 few CASSYPGVDNQPQHF TGTGCCAGCAGTTACCCAGGGGTGGACAATCAGCCCCAGCATTTT
TRBD2 TRBJ2-3 TRBV20-1 NA CGARDVGRGTDTQYF TGCGGTGCTAGAGATGTAGGGAGGGGCACAGATACGCAGTATTTT
TRBD1 TRBJ1-4 TRBV20-1 NA CSAPQGANEKLFF TGCAGTGCTCCTCAGGGGGCGAATGAAAAACTGTTTTTT
TRBD1 TRBJ1-2 TRBV2 NA CASRVGTGKNGYTF TGTGCCAGCAGGGTTGGGACAGGGAAAAATGGCTACACCTTC
NA TRBJ2-7 TRBV6-2/TRBV6-3 NA CASSYSSLYPSEQYF TGTGCCAGCAGTTACTCGAGCCTATACCCTAGCGAGCAGTACTTC
TRBD1 TRBJ2-6 TRBV6-1 few CASRAGTGDSGANVLTF TGTGCCAGCAGGGCCGGGACAGGTGACTCTGGGGCCAACGTCCTGACTTTC
NA TRBJ2-2 TRBV7-3 NA CASSLAATGELFF TGTGCCAGCAGCTTAGCTGCCACCGGGGAGCTGTTTTTT
NA TRBJ2-5 TRBV29-1 few CSVEERVSGEETQYF TGCAGCGTTGAAGAAAGGGTCTCGGGGGAGGAGACCCAGTACTTC
NA TRBJ2-5 TRBV20-1 NA CSALVAGETQYF TGCAGTGCCCTGGTCGCTGGGGAGACCCAGTACTTC
NA TRBJ1-2 TRBV5-6 NA CASSFRGVFVGYTF TGTGCCAGCAGCTTCAGGGGAGTATTCGTAGGCTACACCTTC
NA TRBJ1-1 TRBV2 few CASPKAANTGTEAFF TGTGCCAGCCCGAAGGCCGCAAATACGGGCACTGAAGCTTTCTTT
NA TRBJ1-3 TRBV15 NA CATSTRDSGNIIYF TGTGCCACCAGCACCAGGGACTCTGGAAACATCATATATTTT
TRBD2 TRBJ2-7 TRBV28 NA CASSRLAGDEQYF TGTGCCAGCAGCCGACTAGCGGGAGATGAGCAGTACTTC
TRBD2 TRBJ2-7 TRBV4-1 NA CASSRLAGEYDEQYF TGCGCCAGCAGCCGACTCGCGGGAGAGTACGACGAGCAGTACTTC
NA TRBJ2-1 TRBV5-8 few CASRRRDNEQFF TGTGCCAGCAGACGGCGGGACAATGAGCAGTTCTTC
NA TRBJ1-2 TRBV6-4 NA CASSDSRGVMGYTF TGTGCCAGCAGTGACTCGAGGGGGGTTATGGGCTACACCTTC
NA TRBJ1-2 TRBV7-2 NA CASSLTGMGYTF TGTGCCAGCAGCTTAACGGGGATGGGCTACACCTTC
TRBD1 TRBJ1-1 TRBV7-9 few CASAGQTNTEAFF TGTGCCAGCGCGGGACAGACGAACACTGAAGCTTTCTTT
NA TRBJ2-7 TRBV7-2 NA CASSLLQGVGEQYF TGTGCCAGCAGCTTATTGCAGGGTGTCGGTGAGCAGTACTTC
TRBD2 TRBJ2-1 TRBV11-3 NA CASSSSGPAGNEQFF TGTGCCAGCAGCTCTAGCGGCCCAGCGGGCAATGAGCAGTTCTTC
NA TRBJ2-7 TRBV20-1 few CSARVTVTTYEQYF TGCAGTGCTAGAGTTACAGTAACCACCTACGAGCAGTACTTC
TRBD2 TRBJ2-3 TRBV29-1 few CSVDGVSGRATDTQYF TGCAGCGTTGACGGGGTTAGCGGGAGGGCCACAGATACGCAGTATTTT
TRBD2 TRBJ2-2 TRBV7-6 NA CASSLTSGIVGELFF TGTGCCAGCAGCTTAACTAGCGGGATAGTCGGGGAGCTGTTTTTT
TRBD2 TRBJ2-7 TRBV20-1 NA CSARATSDYEQYF TGCAGTGCTAGGGCGACTAGCGACTACGAGCAGTACTTC
NA TRBJ1-2 TRBV6-1 NA CASSDWGFDYGYTF TGTGCCAGCAGTGATTGGGGGTTCGACTATGGCTACACCTTC
NA TRBJ1-1 TRBV19 NA CASSAGSAGETEAFF TGTGCCAGTAGCGCCGGGTCGGCGGGCGAGACTGAAGCTTTCTTT
NA TRBJ2-5 TRBV27 few CASSPTKTQETQYF TGTGCCAGCAGTCCGACCAAGACCCAAGAGACCCAGTACTTC
NA TRBJ2-7 TRBV7-2 NA CASSLYGEQYF TGTGCCAGCAGCTTATATGGCGAGCAGTACTTC
NA TRBJ2-1 TRBV7-2 NA CASSLAFYNEQFF TGTGCCAGCAGCTTAGCCTTTTACAATGAGCAGTTCTTC
TRBD2 TRBJ2-3 TRBV20-1 NA CSAQLAAETQYF TGCAGTGCGCAACTAGCGGCGGAGACGCAGTATTTT
NA TRBJ2-2 TRBV21-1 NA CASSGRDREDTGELFF TGTGCCAGCAGCGGCCGGGACAGGGAAGACACCGGGGAGCTGTTTTTT
TRBD2 TRBJ2-1 TRBV7-2 NA CASSLAGGPDEQFF TGTGCCAGCAGCTTAGCGGGAGGGCCGGATGAGCAGTTCTTC
NA TRBJ2-4 TRBV27 few CASGPLAKNIQYF TGTGCCAGCGGCCCTTTAGCCAAAAACATTCAGTACTTC